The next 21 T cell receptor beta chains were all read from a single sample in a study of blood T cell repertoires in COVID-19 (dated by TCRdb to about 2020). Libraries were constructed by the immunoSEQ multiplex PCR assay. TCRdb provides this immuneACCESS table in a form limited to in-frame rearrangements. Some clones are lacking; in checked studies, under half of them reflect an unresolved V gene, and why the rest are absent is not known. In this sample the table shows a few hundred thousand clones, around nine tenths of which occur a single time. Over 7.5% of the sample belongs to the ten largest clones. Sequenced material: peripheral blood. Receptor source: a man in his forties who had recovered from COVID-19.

DNA of the CDR3: TGTGCCAGCAGCCTCCTGAGGGGGACCGGGGAGCTGTTTTTT. It is translated as CASSLLRGTGELFF. This chain connects TRBV7-6 to TRBJ2-2; a weak D match, TRBD1 (6 bases). CDR1 SGHVS and CDR2 FNYEAQ come from the germline V gene. The CDR3 contains 14 residues. V was pared by 5 bases and J by 5 bases, with 12 bases between.

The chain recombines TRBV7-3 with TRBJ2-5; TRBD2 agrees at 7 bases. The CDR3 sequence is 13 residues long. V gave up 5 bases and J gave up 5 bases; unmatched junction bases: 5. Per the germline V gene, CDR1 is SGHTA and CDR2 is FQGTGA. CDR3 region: CASSGGRGETQYF. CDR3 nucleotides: TGTGCCAGCAGCGGCGGGAGAGGTGAGACCCAGTACTTC.

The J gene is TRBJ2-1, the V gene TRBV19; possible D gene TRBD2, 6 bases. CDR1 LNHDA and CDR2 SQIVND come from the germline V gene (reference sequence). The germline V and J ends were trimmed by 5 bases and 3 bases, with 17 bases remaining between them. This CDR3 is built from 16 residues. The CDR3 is CASSFRGKAYYNEQFF. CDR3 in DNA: TGTGCCAGTAGTTTCCGGGGGAAGGCCTACTACAATGAGCAGTTCTTC.

The CDR3 loop reads CAISRRGGEKLFF. CDR3 coding DNA: TGTGCCATCAGCCGCAGGGGAGGGGAAAAACTGTTTTTT. V usage is TRBV10-3 and J usage is TRBJ1-4; possibly TRBD1 for D (6 bases). CDR1 is ENHRY and CDR2 is SYGVKD in the germline V gene. This CDR3 contains 13 residues. With 6 bases removed from V and 8 bases from J, the gap between germline ends came to 13 bases.

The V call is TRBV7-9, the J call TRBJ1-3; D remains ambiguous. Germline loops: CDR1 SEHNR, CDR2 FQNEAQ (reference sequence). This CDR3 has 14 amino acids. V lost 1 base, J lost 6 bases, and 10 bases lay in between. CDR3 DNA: TGTGCCAGCAGCTTAGGGAGAATACAAAACACCATATATTTT. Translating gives CASSLGRIQNTIYF. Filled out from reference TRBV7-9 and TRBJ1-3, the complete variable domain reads DTGVSQNPRHKITKRGQNVTFRCDPISEHNRLYWYRQTLGQGPEFLTYFQNEAQLEKSRLLSDRFSAERPKGSFSTLEIQRTEQGDSAMYLCASSLGRIQNTIYFGEGSWLTVV.

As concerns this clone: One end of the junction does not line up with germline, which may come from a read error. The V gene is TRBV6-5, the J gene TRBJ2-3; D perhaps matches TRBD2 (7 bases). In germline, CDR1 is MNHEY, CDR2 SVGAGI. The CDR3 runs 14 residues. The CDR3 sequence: CASSRGASRDTQYF. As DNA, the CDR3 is TGTGCCAGCAGTCGGGGGGCGAGCAGAGATACGCAGTATTTT.

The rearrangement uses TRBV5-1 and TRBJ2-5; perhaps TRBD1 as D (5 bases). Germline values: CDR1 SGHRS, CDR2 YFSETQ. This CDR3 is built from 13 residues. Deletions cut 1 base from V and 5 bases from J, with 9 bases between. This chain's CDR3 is CASSLPGSETQYF. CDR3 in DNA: TGCGCCAGCAGCTTGCCAGGGTCGGAGACCCAGTACTTC.

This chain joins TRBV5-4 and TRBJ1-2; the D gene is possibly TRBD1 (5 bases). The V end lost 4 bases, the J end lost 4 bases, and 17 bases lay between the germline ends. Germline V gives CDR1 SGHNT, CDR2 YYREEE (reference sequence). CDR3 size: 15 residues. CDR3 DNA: TGTGCCAGCAGCCCCGGGGGGGGAGAAGGCTATGGCTACACCTTC. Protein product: CASSPGGGEGYGYTF. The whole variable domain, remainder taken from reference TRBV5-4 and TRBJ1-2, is ETGVTQSPTHLIKTRGQQVTLRCSSQSGHNTVSWYQQALGQGPQFIFQYYREEENGRGNFPPRFSGLQFPNYSSELNVNALELDDSALYLCASSPGGGEGYGYTFGSGTRLTVV.

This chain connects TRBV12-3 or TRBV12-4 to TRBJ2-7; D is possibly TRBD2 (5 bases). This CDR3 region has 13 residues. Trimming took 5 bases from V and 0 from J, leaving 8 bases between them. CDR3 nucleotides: TGTGCCAGCAGTACCCGGGACTCCTACGAGCAGTACTTC. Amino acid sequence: CASSTRDSYEQYF.

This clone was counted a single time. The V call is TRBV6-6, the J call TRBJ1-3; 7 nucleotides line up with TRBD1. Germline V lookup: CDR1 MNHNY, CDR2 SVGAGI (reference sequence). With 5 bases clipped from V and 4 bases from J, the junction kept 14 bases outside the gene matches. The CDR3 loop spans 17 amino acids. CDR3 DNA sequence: TGTGCCAGCAGTCGACAGGGTTCGTCATCAGTAGGAAACACCATATATTTT. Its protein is CASSRQGSSSVGNTIYF.

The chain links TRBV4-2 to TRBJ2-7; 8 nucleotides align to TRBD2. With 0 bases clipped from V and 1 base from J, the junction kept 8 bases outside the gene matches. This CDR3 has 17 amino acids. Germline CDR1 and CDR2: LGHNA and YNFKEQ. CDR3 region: CASSQEGATSGSYEQYF. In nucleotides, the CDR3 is TGTGCCAGCAGCCAAGAGGGGGCCACTAGCGGATCCTACGAGCAGTACTTC.

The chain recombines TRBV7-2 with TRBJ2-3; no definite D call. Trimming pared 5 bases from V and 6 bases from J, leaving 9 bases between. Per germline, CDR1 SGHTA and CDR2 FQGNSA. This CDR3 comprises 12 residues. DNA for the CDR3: TGTGCCAGCAGCCAGTGGGCGGATACGCAGTATTTT. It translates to CASSQWADTQYF.

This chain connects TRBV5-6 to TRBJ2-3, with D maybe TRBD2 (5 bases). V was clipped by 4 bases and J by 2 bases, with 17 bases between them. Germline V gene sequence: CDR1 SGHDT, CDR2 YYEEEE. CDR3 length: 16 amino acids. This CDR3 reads CASSPRKRSYTDTQYF. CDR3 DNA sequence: TGTGCCAGCAGCCCCAGAAAGCGGAGCTACACAGATACGCAGTATTTT.

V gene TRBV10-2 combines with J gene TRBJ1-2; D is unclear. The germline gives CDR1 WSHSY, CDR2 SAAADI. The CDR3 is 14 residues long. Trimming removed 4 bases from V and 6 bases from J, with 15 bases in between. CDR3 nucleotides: TGCGCCAGCAGTGGGGCCTACATACCCGATGGCTACACCTTC. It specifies CASSGAYIPDGYTF.

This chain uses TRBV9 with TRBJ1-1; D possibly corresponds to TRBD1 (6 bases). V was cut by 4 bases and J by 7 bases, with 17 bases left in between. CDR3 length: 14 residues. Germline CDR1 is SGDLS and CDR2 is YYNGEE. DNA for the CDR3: TGTGCCAGCAGCCCCGGGCCGGAAGGGGGTGAAGCTTTCTTT. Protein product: CASSPGPEGGEAFF.

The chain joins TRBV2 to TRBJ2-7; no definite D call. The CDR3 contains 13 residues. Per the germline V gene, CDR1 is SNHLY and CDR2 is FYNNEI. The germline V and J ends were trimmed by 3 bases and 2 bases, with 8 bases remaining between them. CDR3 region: CASSEGRTYEQYF. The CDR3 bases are TGTGCCAGCAGTGAGGGCAGGACCTACGAGCAGTACTTC. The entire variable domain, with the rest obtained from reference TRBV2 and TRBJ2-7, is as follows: EPEVTQTPSHQVTQMGQEVILRCVPISNHLYFYWYRQILGQKVEFLVSFYNNEISEKSEIFDDQFSVERPDGSNFTLKIRSTKLEDSAMYFCASSEGRTYEQYFGPGTRLTVT.

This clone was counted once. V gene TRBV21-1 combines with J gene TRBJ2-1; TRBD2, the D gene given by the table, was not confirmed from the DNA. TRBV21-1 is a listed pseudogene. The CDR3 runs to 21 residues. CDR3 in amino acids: CASSKLTSGGPSFCSYNEQFF. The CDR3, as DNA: TGTGCCAGCAGCAAGCTGACAAGCGGGGGGCCTTCTTTTTGCTCCTACAATGAGCAGTTCTTC.

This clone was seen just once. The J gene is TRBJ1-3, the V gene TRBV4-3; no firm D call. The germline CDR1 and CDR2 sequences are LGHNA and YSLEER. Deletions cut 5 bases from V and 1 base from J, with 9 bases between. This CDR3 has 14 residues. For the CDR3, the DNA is TGCGCCAGCAGCTCGACTGGTTCTGGAAACACCATATATTTT. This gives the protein CASSSTGSGNTIYF.

The CDR3 DNA follows: TGTGCCAGCCGTTGGCTAGCGGGCACAGATACGCAGTATTTT. It translates to CASRWLAGTDTQYF. The chain has TRBV7-9 and TRBJ2-3; 7 bases fit TRBD2. V gave up 8 bases and J gave up 1 base; unmatched junction bases: 6. CDR3 length: 14 amino acids. Germline CDR1 and CDR2: SEHNR and FQNEAQ (reference sequence).

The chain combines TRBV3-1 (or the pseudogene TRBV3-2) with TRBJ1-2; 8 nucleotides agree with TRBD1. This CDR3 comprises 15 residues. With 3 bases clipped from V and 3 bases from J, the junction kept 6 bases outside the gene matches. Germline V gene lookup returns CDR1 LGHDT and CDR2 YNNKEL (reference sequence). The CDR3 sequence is CASSHSDRVHYGYTF. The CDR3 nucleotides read TGTGCCAGCAGCCATTCGGACAGGGTCCACTATGGCTACACCTTC.

DNA of the CDR3: TGTGCCAGCAGATCTAGCGGGGGGGCTGATGAGCAGTTCTTC. This sequence encodes CASRSSGGADEQFF. The chain combines TRBV3-1 (or the pseudogene TRBV3-2) with TRBJ2-1; TRBD2 aligns across 12 bases. V gave up 6 bases and J gave up 8 bases; unmatched junction bases: 5. The CDR3 runs to 14 residues. Germline V gene sequence: CDR1 LGHDT, CDR2 YNNKEL (reference sequence).